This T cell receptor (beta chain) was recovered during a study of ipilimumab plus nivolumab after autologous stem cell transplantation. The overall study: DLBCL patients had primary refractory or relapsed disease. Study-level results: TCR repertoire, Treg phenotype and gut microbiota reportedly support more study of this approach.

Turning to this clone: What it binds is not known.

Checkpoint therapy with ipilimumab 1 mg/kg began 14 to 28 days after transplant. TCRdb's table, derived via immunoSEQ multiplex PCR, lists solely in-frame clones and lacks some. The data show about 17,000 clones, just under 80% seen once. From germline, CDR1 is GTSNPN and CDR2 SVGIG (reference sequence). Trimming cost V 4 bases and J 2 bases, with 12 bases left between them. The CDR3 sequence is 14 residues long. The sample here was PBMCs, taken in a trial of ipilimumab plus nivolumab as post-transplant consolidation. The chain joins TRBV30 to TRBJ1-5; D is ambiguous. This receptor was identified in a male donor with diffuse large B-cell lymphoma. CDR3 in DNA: TGTGCCTGGAAGCAGGACGGCGGCAATCAGCCCCAGCATTTT. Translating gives CAWKQDGGNQPQHF.